Sequencing of this T cell receptor (beta chain) was carried out in a study of CD8 T cells in Susac syndrome. An amount of RNA that ranged from roughly 0.5 to 1 ug was reverse transcribed with random hexamers. The amplification used immunoSEQ multiplex PCR on TCR beta CDR3; it spanned 54 Vbeta and 13 Jbeta. One entry per CDR3 protein, called by TCRdb with MiXCR from the immunoSEQ multiplex PCR reads. This table has about 290,000 distinct CDR3 sequences, 65% to 90% appearing once. The CDR3 spans 14 residues. The V gene's germline CDR1 is WSHSY and CDR2 SAAADI. Deletions cut 6 bases from V and 2 bases from J, with 14 bases between.

V gene TRBV10-2 combines with J gene TRBJ2-7; weak D call: TRBD1 (6 bases). The receptor was isolated from a human donor with multiple sclerosis. Material for sequencing was CD8+ T cells from PBMCs. The CDR3 nucleotides read TGCGCCAGCAGCGGGGACATAGCAACCTACGAGCAGTACTTC. Translated, it gives CASSGDIATYEQYF.